This T cell receptor beta chain originates from a study of response to subunit inactivated influenza vaccine. This clonotype was detected many times. One entry per CDR3 protein, called by TCRdb with MiXCR from the RT-PCR reads. The sample records about 520,000 distinct CDR3 sequences, approximately 7.8% being singletons. The input for sequencing was PBMCs from blood, taken around 25 months after vaccination. This TCR came from a man aged 45 to 70 who received an inactivated influenza vaccine.

The CDR3 DNA sequence: TGTGCCAGCAGCCGGGGACGGGCTGAAGGTGAAAAACTGTTTTTT. As protein: CASSRGRAEGEKLFF. The chain carries TRBV4-2 and TRBJ1-4; D might be TRBD1 (5 bases). The germline CDR1 and CDR2 sequences are LGHNA and YNFKEQ. V was trimmed by 4 bases and J by 7 bases, leaving 16 bases between them. The CDR3 consists of 15 residues.